Given below is one T cell receptor beta chain in context. What it recognizes is unknown. The sample is drawn from a study of OX40 agonist ivuxolimab in advanced cancers. The CDR3 has 11 residues. V was cut by 6 bases and J by 3 bases, with 6 bases left in between. The germline V gene encodes CDR1 MDHEN and CDR2 SYDVKM. Study observations and caveats: Also showing low normalized T-cell clonal expansion were some of the nonresponders.

Profiling relied on immunoSEQ multiplex PCR, and the TCRdb table lists in-frame clones only, not all of them. This sample has 55,000 to 60,000 clones; roughly 92% occur once, and the top ten carry 15% to 20%. The rearrangement joins TRBV28 to TRBJ2-7, with D unresolved. The source is an adult with an advanced solid tumor such as melanoma, head and neck, liver or kidney cancer. This specimen was CD4+ or CD8+ T cells sorted from blood, taken in a trial of the OX40 agonist ivuxolimab. In nucleotides, the CDR3 is TGTGCCAGCAGCACCCACTACGAGCAGTACTTC. This encodes CASSTHYEQYF.